Below, 22 T cell receptor beta chains from the same sample are listed, as sequenced in a study of cytomegalovirus exposure and HLA in healthy donors. Primers for the PCR totalled 60 Vbeta and 13 Jbeta. Profiled with immunoSEQ multiplex PCR; TCRdb holds only in-frame clones, not every one. Of 110,000 or so clones detected, 74% appear once; the ten largest clones hold more than 3.5%. Material: PBMCs. These receptors came from a woman in her 40s in good health and CMV-seropositive.

This chain uses TRBV27 with TRBJ2-7; possibly TRBD2 for D (5 bases). V lost 3 bases, J lost 7 bases, and 19 bases lay in between. The CDR3 runs to 15 residues. CDR1 is MNHEY and CDR2 is SMNVEV in the germline V gene (reference sequence). The DNA of the CDR3 is TGTGCCAGCAGTTTTTTTGGGAGCTACGATAAGGAGCAGTACTTC. Its protein product is CASSFFGSYDKEQYF.

The chain uses TRBV11-3 and TRBJ2-1, with 9 bases fitting TRBD2. Germline values: CDR1 SGHNT, CDR2 YENEEA. Trimming removed 8 bases from V and 5 bases from J; junction bases left unmatched: 4. The CDR3 consists of 13 residues. The CDR3 reads CASGLAPNNEQFF. The CDR3 DNA is TGTGCCAGCGGACTAGCGCCTAACAATGAGCAGTTCTTC.

The chain is built from TRBV18 and TRBJ1-5, with D maybe TRBD1 (6 bases). Per germline, CDR1 KGHSH and CDR2 LQKENI. V was clipped by 2 bases and J by 6 bases, with 14 bases between them. This CDR3 is 15 amino acids long. CDR3 nucleotides: TGTGCCAGCTCACCATCCCAGGGGTCGACTCAGCCCCAGCATTTT. Protein sequence: CASSPSQGSTQPQHF.

This rearrangement joins TRBV4-2 to TRBJ2-5; possible D gene TRBD2, 5 bases. Trimming removed 3 bases at V and 2 bases at J, with 10 bases between. CDR1 is LGHNA, CDR2 YNFKEQ, per germline. The CDR3 runs 14 residues. The CDR3 reads CASSHPDLQETQYF. The CDR3 coding sequence is TGTGCCAGCAGCCACCCGGACTTACAAGAGACCCAGTACTTC.

The chain joins TRBV9 to TRBJ2-5; D is possibly TRBD1 (6 bases). This CDR3 comprises 14 residues. The V end lost 6 bases, the J end lost 0 bases, and 12 bases lay between the germline ends. From germline, CDR1 is SGDLS and CDR2 YYNGEE. CDR3 in amino acids: CASTKQGHQETQYF. The CDR3, as DNA: TGTGCCAGCACCAAACAGGGCCACCAAGAGACCCAGTACTTC.

The chain employs TRBV5-5 and TRBJ2-3; 13 positions match TRBD2. CDR1 is SGHKS and CDR2 is YYEKEE in the germline V gene (reference sequence). CDR3 length: 16 residues. J was trimmed by 4 bases and V by 4 bases; bases with no gene match: 6. The CDR3 DNA is TGTGCCAGCAGCCGCCGACTAGCGGGAGGAGCAGATACGCAGTATTTT. Translating gives CASSRRLAGGADTQYF.

The rearrangement links TRBV7-9 to TRBJ1-1, with 7 bases matching TRBD1. From germline, CDR1 is SEHNR and CDR2 FQNEAQ (reference sequence). Unmatched junction bases numbered 5, after V lost 5 bases and J lost 5 bases. This CDR3 is 13 amino acids long. The DNA of the CDR3 is TGTGCCAGCAGCGCGCAGGGGGGAACTGAAGCTTTCTTT. Translation gives CASSAQGGTEAFF.

Details on this clone: Other DNA sequences in this sample translate to the same CDR3. V and J are TRBV7-9 and TRBJ1-2; perhaps TRBD1 as D (6 bases). Germline CDR1 reads SEHNR; CDR2 reads FQNEAQ (reference sequence). CDR3 length: 12 amino acids. V lost 3 bases and J 8 bases, leaving 10 bases between the germline ends. In DNA form, the CDR3 reads TGTGCCAGCAGCTTGGACAGTTCGGGCTACACCTTC. Translation: CASSLDSSGYTF.

The CDR3 loop is CASSMTGFGSYEQYF. The CDR3 nucleotides read TGTGCCAGCTCGATGACAGGGTTCGGAAGCTACGAGCAGTACTTC. The chain combines TRBV6-6 with TRBJ2-5; TRBD1 agrees at 7 bases. Gene TRBJ2-7 matches the end of the DNA better, so the J call may be wrong. The CDR3 has 15 residues. Germline CDR1 is MNHNY and CDR2 is SVGAGI (reference sequence).

The chain recombines TRBV5-4 with TRBJ2-5, with TRBD2 matching over 13 bases. With the DNA end fitting TRBJ2-7 better, the J assignment may be wrong. Germline CDR1 is SGHNT and CDR2 is YYREEE (reference sequence). The CDR3 runs 16 residues. Here the CDR3 reads CASSSGTSGTSYEQYF. The CDR3 DNA reads as TGTGCCAGCAGCTCCGGGACTAGCGGGACCTCCTACGAGCAGTACTTC.

The genes are TRBV5-1 and TRBJ2-3; D perhaps matches TRBD2 (6 bases). This CDR3 has 14 residues. CDR1 SGHRS and CDR2 YFSETQ come from the germline V gene. Trimming shortened V by 5 bases and J by 0 bases, and 10 bases separated the two germline ends. As DNA, the CDR3 is TGCGCCAGCAGGGAGGGTAGGAGCACAGATACGCAGTATTTT. Residues: CASREGRSTDTQYF.

CDR3 amino acids: CASSPWVGDQPQHF. CDR3 DNA: TGTGCCAGCAGCCCATGGGTAGGAGATCAGCCCCAGCATTTT. The V gene is TRBV27, the J gene TRBJ1-5; D gene ambiguous. The V and J ends lost 6 bases and 5 bases respectively, with 14 bases between them. The CDR3 extends over 14 amino acids. The V gene's germline CDR1 is MNHEY and CDR2 SMNVEV (reference sequence).

The chain recombines TRBV19 with TRBJ1-1; unclear D gene. The CDR3 extends over 10 amino acids. Per the germline V gene, CDR1 is LNHDA and CDR2 is SQIVND (reference sequence). Between the trimmed V and J ends, which lost 9 bases and 4 bases, there was a span of 6 bases. CDR3 bases: TGTGCCAGCGGGGTCACTGAAGCTTTCTTT. Protein sequence: CASGVTEAFF.

V is TRBV7-9 and J is TRBJ2-5, with 8 nucleotides matching TRBD1. The DNA end is a closer match to TRBJ2-7, so the J assignment may be wrong. The CDR3 covers 17 residues. Germline loops: CDR1 SEHNR, CDR2 FQNEAQ (reference sequence). As DNA, the CDR3 is TGTGCCAGCAGCAGCACGAATTGGACAGGGAAACACTACGAGCAGTACTTC. The encoded protein is CASSSTNWTGKHYEQYF.

The gene calls are TRBV5-1 and TRBJ2-1; 10 nucleotides line up with TRBD2. CDR1 and CDR2 (germline): SGHRS, YFSETQ. Trimming took 0 bases from V and 7 from J; bases not matched to a gene: 10. This CDR3 contains 17 residues. The CDR3 coding sequence is TGCGCCAGCAGCTTGGCGGTAGCGGGGGGTTTACAGAATGAGCAGTTCTTC. It encodes CASSLAVAGGLQNEQFF.

The chain has TRBV7-9 and TRBJ2-5; 11 bases fit TRBD2. Germline CDR1 reads SEHNR; CDR2 reads FQNEAQ (reference sequence). The CDR3 spans 16 residues. The V gene end was trimmed by 7 bases and the J gene end by 0 bases; junction bases not matched to a gene: 7. CDR3 protein: CASTSPTSGNQETQYF. CDR3 sequence (DNA): TGTGCCAGCACCAGTCCGACTAGCGGGAACCAAGAGACCCAGTACTTC.

This chain joins TRBV5-4 and TRBJ2-2; weak D call: TRBD2 (6 bases). The length of the CDR3 is 17 residues. Germline V gene data show CDR1 as SGHNT and CDR2 as YYREEE (reference sequence). Between the trimmed V and J ends, which lost 4 bases and 4 bases, there was a span of 20 bases. CDR3 sequence: CASSRQEGTAGTGELFF. As DNA, the CDR3 is TGTGCCAGCAGCCGCCAGGAGGGGACGGCAGGCACCGGGGAGCTGTTTTTT.

In its sample, this clone was seen a few times. The chain employs TRBV5-1 and TRBJ1-1; D is possibly TRBD1 (5 bases). This CDR3 has 14 amino acids. CDR1 and CDR2 from the germline V gene are SGHRS and YFSETQ. V was trimmed by 2 bases and J by 0 bases, leaving 8 bases between them. The CDR3 spells CASSLQDMNTEAFF. As DNA, the CDR3 is TGCGCCAGCAGCTTACAGGATATGAACACTGAAGCTTTCTTT.

This clone was detected a few times. This sequence joins TRBV5-1 and TRBJ2-5, with D perhaps matching TRBD1 (6 bases). This CDR3 region has 14 residues. Trimming pared 0 bases from V and 3 bases from J, leaving 9 bases between. Germline V lookup: CDR1 SGHRS, CDR2 YFSETQ. The DNA of the CDR3 is TGCGCCAGCAGCTTGGGGGGGCCAGAAGAGACCCAGTACTTC. Translating it yields CASSLGGPEETQYF.

This clone has only a few counts. This chain uses TRBV28 with TRBJ2-4; 7 bases map to TRBD1. Germline-derived CDR1 and CDR2 are MDHEN and SYDVKM. The CDR3 length is 14 residues. The V and J ends lost 2 bases and 11 bases, in that order; junction bases with no gene match: 9. Here the CDR3 DNA reads TGTGCCAGCAGTTTAACACAGGGGCTAAAGGTTCAGTACTTC. Residues: CASSLTQGLKVQYF.

On this clone itself: One end of the junction fails to match germline, which may point to a read error. The genes are TRBV6-1 and TRBJ2-7, with TRBD2 matching 7 bases. The CDR3 contains 14 residues. Germline-derived CDR1 and CDR2 are MNHNS and SASEGT. The CDR3 bases are TGTGCCAGCAGTGAAGCGCTAATGAGGCGGGAGTGCGCCTTC. This sequence encodes CASSEALMRRECAF.

The chain combines TRBV9 with TRBJ1-4; D remains unclear. This CDR3 region has 14 residues. The V gene lost 7 bases and the J gene lost 7 bases, with 17 bases spanning the gap. Looked up from germline, CDR1 is SGDLS and CDR2 is YYNGEE. The CDR3 region has the DNA TGTGCCAGCGGGGATTATCGGAGGTCTGAAAAACTGTTTTTT. Translated: CASGDYRRSEKLFF.